This T cell receptor (beta chain) was recovered during a study of beta chain features in type 1 diabetes. Whole-study findings and limits: TCRB rearrangement may or may not be influenced by HLA type; here this remained unresolved.

Worth noting for this clone: Antigen specificity is unknown.

Expressed TCRB transcripts were sequenced after all isolated RNA was converted to cDNA. Sequenced by immunoSEQ multiplex PCR; TCRdb stores in-frame clones only, minus some. The table lists about 260,000 clones, 68% of them singletons, with 0.053% in the top ten. It was via CD45RO/CCR7/CD25/CD127/CD95/CD27 that CD4+ naive, central memory, regulatory and stem cell-like memory cells were sorted. CDR1 is SNHLY and CDR2 is FYNNEI in the germline V gene. The CDR3 totals 14 residues. J gave up 7 bases and V 6 bases, and 10 bases lay outside the gene matches. The clonotype comes from a man aged 30 to 39 in good health. The rearrangement links TRBV2 to TRBJ2-5; 8 bases fit TRBD2. Sequenced sample: naive CD4+ T cells from blood. The CDR3 DNA reads TGTGCCAGCAGACCCCGGGCCGCGGGAGGGACCCAGTACTTC. Translation gives CASRPRAAGGTQYF. Together with reference TRBV2 and TRBJ2-5, the CDR3 gives the full variable domain: EPEVTQTPSHQVTQMGQEVILRCVPISNHLYFYWYRQILGQKVEFLVSFYNNEISEKSEIFDDQFSVERPDGSNFTLKIRSTKLEDSAMYFCASRPRAAGGTQYFGPGTRLLVL.